Following are 13 T cell receptor beta chains from one sample sequenced in a study of shared clonotypes between healthy human individuals. Using immunoSEQ multiplex PCR, the repertoire was profiled, and TCRdb retains in-frame clones only, with some absent. The top ten hold approximately 0.13% of the sample, which has 2 million to 2.5 million clones, roughly 96% seen once. Sequencing used naive CD4+ T cells sorted from blood. Noted subset: CD45RA+ positively selected. Source of these receptors: a man younger than 35 in good health.

The genes are TRBV4-3 and TRBJ2-2; D might be TRBD2 (5 bases). This CDR3 contains 16 residues. Trimming cost V 0 bases and J 3 bases, with 11 bases left between them. The V gene's germline CDR1 is LGHNA and CDR2 YSLEER. The CDR3 protein is CASSQEGGPYTGELFF. The CDR3 DNA sequence: TGCGCCAGCAGCCAAGAAGGAGGTCCGTACACCGGGGAGCTGTTTTTT.

The CDR3: CASSMGQGFNSPLHF. In DNA form, the CDR3 reads TGTGCCAGTAGTATGGGACAGGGTTTTAATTCACCCCTCCACTTT. The chain employs TRBV19 and TRBJ1-6; 9 bases are a match to TRBD1. V lost 3 bases to trimming and J lost 6 bases; unmatched junction nucleotides: 3. There are 15 residues in the CDR3. Germline V gives CDR1 LNHDA, CDR2 SQIVND (reference sequence). Full variable domain (missing parts from reference TRBV19 and TRBJ1-6): DGGITQSPKYLFRKEGQNVTLSCEQNLNHDAMYWYRQDPGQGLRLIYYSQIVNDFQKGDIAEGYSVSREKKESFPLTVTSAQKNPTAFYLCASSMGQGFNSPLHFGNGTRLTVT.

The rearrangement joins TRBV5-1 to TRBJ2-5, with 12 bases that match TRBD1. The CDR3 consists of 16 residues. Germline CDR1 reads SGHRS; CDR2 reads YFSETQ. The V gene end was trimmed by 0 bases and the J gene end by 4 bases; junction bases not matched to a gene: 4. The DNA for the CDR3 is TGCGCCAGCAGCTTGGGGGACAGGGGGCGCCGAGAGACCCAGTACTTC. Amino acids: CASSLGDRGRRETQYF.

The gene calls are TRBV9 and TRBJ1-1; D not certain. The CDR3 runs 13 residues. The V and J ends lost 0 bases and 5 bases respectively, with 8 bases between them. CDR1 is SGDLS, CDR2 YYNGEE, per germline. The DNA of the CDR3 is TGTGCCAGCAGCGTAGGGGGATTGACTGAAGCTTTCTTT. It translates to CASSVGGLTEAFF.

The V gene is TRBV6-1, the J gene TRBJ2-2; TRBD1 matches at 7 bases. Germline V CDR1 and CDR2: MNHNS, SASEGT. CDR3 length: 15 residues. V gave up 4 bases and J gave up 4 bases; unmatched junction bases: 6. CDR3 amino acids: CASSAITGVTGELFF. The CDR3 nucleotides are TGTGCCAGCAGTGCGATAACAGGGGTCACCGGGGAGCTGTTTTTT.

The CDR3 reads CASSYPTIRGRETQYF. CDR3 bases: TGTGCCAGCAGCTACCCGACGATCCGGGGGAGAGAGACCCAGTACTTC. The chain is built from TRBV7-2 and TRBJ2-5; the D gene is possibly TRBD2 (6 bases). CDR1 and CDR2 (germline): SGHTA, FQGNSA. This CDR3 spans 16 amino acids. Trimming removed 4 bases at V and 4 bases at J, with 19 bases between. Full variable domain (remainder filled in from reference TRBV7-2 and TRBJ2-5): GAGVSQSPSNKVTEKGKDVELRCDPISGHTALYWYRQSLGQGLEFLIYFQGNSAPDKSGLPSDRFSAERTGGSVSTLTIQRTQQEDSAVYLCASSYPTIRGRETQYFGPGTRLLVL.

The rearrangement uses TRBV10-3 and TRBJ2-2; 7 nucleotides align to TRBD1. V gave up 7 bases and J gave up 7 bases; unmatched junction bases: 6. CDR3 length equals 13 residues. The germline gives CDR1 ENHRY, CDR2 SYGVKD. The CDR3 region is CAINSGGDGELFF. CDR3 nucleotide sequence: TGTGCCATCAATTCAGGGGGAGACGGGGAGCTGTTTTTT.

The gene calls are TRBV15 and TRBJ2-7; D gene uncertain. Germline V lookup: CDR1 LNHNV, CDR2 YYDKDF (reference sequence). The germline V and J ends were trimmed by 3 bases and 4 bases, with 19 bases remaining between them. The CDR3 contains 16 residues. CDR3 bases: TGTGCCACCAGCAGGTCCCAGACCGACGGCTCGTACGAGCAGTACTTC. It codes for CATSRSQTDGSYEQYF. Using reference TRBV15 and TRBJ2-7 for the parts outside the CDR3, the full variable domain is DAMVIQNPRYQVTQFGKPVTLSCSQTLNHNVMYWYQQKSSQAPKLLFHYYDKDFNNEADTPDNFQSRRPNTSFCFLDIRSPGLGDTAMYLCATSRSQTDGSYEQYFGPGTRLTVT.

As for this clone: Other DNA sequences in the same sample also yield this CDR3. The rearrangement joins TRBV5-1 to TRBJ2-3, with TRBD2 matching over 15 bases. The CDR3 totals 16 residues. Germline trimming cut 4 bases from V and 4 bases from J; bases unmatched to any gene: 4. The germline V gene encodes CDR1 SGHRS and CDR2 YFSETQ. The CDR3 bases are TGCGCCAGCAGCCCCAGGACTAGCGGGGGGGCAGATACGCAGTATTTT. This codes for CASSPRTSGGADTQYF.

The V call is TRBV2, the J call TRBJ1-1; maybe TRBD1 (5 bases). This CDR3 has 15 residues. The germline gives CDR1 SNHLY, CDR2 FYNNEI. The V end lost 2 bases, the J end lost 1 base, and 11 bases lay between the germline ends. The DNA for the CDR3 is TGTGCCAGCAGTGAATCAGGGCGCGGGAACACTGAAGCTTTCTTT. Its translation: CASSESGRGNTEAFF.

The CDR3 protein is CASSPSSGRKETQYF. In nucleotides, the CDR3 is TGTGCCAGCTCACCGTCTAGCGGGCGAAAAGAGACCCAGTACTTC. The chain recombines TRBV18 with TRBJ2-5, with TRBD2 identical over 8 bases. After removal of 3 bases from V and 3 bases from J, the junction contained 6 bases not matched to a gene. This CDR3 is 15 amino acids long. Germline V CDR1 and CDR2: KGHSH, LQKENI.

The chain links TRBV6-6 to TRBJ1-4; 7 nucleotides line up with TRBD1. Germline V gene lookup returns CDR1 MNHNY and CDR2 SVGAGI (reference sequence). This CDR3 is 15 amino acids long. The junction had 8 bases not matched to a gene; V was cut back by 2 bases and J by 8 bases. The CDR3, as DNA: TGTGCCAGCAGTTACGGGACAGAGCTTACCGAAAAACTGTTTTTT. Its translation is CASSYGTELTEKLFF.

This clone was counted once. The chain carries TRBV7-9 and TRBJ2-1, with 10 positions matching TRBD2. V lost 5 bases, J lost 0 bases, and 4 bases stayed unmatched. Germline assignment: CDR1 SEHNR and CDR2 FQNEAQ (reference sequence). The CDR3 is 16 amino acids. The chain's CDR3 is CASSHSGRSSYNEQFF. The CDR3, as DNA: TGTGCCAGCAGCCATAGCGGGAGGAGCTCCTACAATGAGCAGTTCTTC.